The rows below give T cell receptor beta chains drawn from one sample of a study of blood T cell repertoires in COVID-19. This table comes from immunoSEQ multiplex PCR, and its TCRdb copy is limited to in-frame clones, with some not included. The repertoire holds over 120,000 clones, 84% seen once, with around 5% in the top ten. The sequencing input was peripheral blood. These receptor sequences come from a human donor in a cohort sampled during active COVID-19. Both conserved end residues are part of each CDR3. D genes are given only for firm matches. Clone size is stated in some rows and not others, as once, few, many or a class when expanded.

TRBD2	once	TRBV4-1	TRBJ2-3	CASSQAGGGTDTQYF
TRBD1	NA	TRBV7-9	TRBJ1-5	CASSFSGQGWHF
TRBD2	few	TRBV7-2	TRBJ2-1	CASSLQAGATGRNEQFF
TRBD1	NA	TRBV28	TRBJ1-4	CASTLGTANEKLFF
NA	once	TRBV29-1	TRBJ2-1	CSVDKNPGGPYNEQFF
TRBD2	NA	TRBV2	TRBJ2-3	CAREGEGRTDTQYF
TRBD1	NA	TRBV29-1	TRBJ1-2	CSVFAGEGAYGYTF
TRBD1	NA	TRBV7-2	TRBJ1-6	CASSPERLQGDGNSPLHF
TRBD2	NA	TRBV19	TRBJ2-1	CASSLAGGPLNEQFF
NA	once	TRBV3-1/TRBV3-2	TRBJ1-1	CASSIPLELGGEAFF
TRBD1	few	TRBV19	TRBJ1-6	CASSMGTDNSPLHF
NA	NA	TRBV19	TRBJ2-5	CASSSDQETQYF
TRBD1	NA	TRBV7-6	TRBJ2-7	CASSFGQGSDEQYF
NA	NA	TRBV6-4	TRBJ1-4	CASSDSAEEGNEKLFF
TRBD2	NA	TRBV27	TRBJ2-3	CASSLYGSGSPDTQYF
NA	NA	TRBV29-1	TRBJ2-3	CSVVASTDTQYF
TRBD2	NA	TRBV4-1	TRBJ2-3	CASSQETSGGLTDTQYF
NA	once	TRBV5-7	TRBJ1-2	CASSLGGPSDYGYTF
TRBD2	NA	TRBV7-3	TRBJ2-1	CASSRTSGGSYNEQFF
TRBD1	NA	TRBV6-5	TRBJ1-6	CASRVQGAGNSPLHF